These 3 T cell receptor beta chains originate from one sample sequenced in a study of T cells in Graves' hyperthyroidism and ophthalmopathy. The source material, RNA transcripts, was used to amplify TCR beta CDR3 regions. With the HTBI primer set, the TCR CDR3 went through a first round of RT-PCR. TCRdb analysed the multiplex PCR reads with MiXCR anew, one entry per CDR3 protein. The sample lists roughly 500,000 distinct CDR3 sequences, roughly 15% occurring once. What was sequenced was blood. These receptors all come from a woman aged 25 to 45 with Graves' ophthalmopathy.

This clonotype showed up just a few times. This sequence joins TRBV19 and TRBJ1-4; no clear D gene. The CDR3 consists of 16 residues. V lost 4 bases to trimming and J lost 0 bases, with 12 bases between them. The germline V gene has CDR1 LNHDA and CDR2 SQIVND (reference sequence). The CDR3 protein is CASSNTGIATNEKLFF. The CDR3 nucleotides read TGTGCCAGTAGTAACACCGGCATAGCAACTAATGAAAAACTGTTTTTT.

This clonotype has just a few counts. An end of the junction differs from the germline gene, which may be a read error. The CDR3 protein is CASTHPSRTGNFGYTF. In DNA, the CDR3 is TGTGCCAGTACCCACCCATCCCGGACGGGGAACTTTGGCTACACCTTC. V usage is TRBV19 and J usage is TRBJ1-2; D is uncertain. CDR1 is LNHDA, CDR2 SQIVND, per germline (reference sequence). CDR3 length: 16 residues.

The sample holds many counts of this clonotype. V and J are TRBV20-1 and TRBJ2-7; D is possibly TRBD2 (5 bases). The CDR3 runs to 13 residues. Between the trimmed V and J ends, which lost 5 bases and 3 bases, there was a span of 14 bases. Looked up from germline, CDR1 is DFQATT and CDR2 is SNEGSKA (reference sequence). The CDR3 DNA sequence: TGCAGTGCTGCGCACGAGACTAACTACGAGCAGTACTTC. As protein: CSAAHETNYEQYF.